Detailed here is one TCR beta chain. This sample is part of a study of blood T cell repertoires in COVID-19. Study context: Collection of acute and convalescent COVID-19 samples took place in the United States, Italy and Spain. T cells, B-cell-depleted T cells, or PBMCs supplied cDNA or gDNA.

In the authors' methods: Quantification of nucleated cells was approximated via reference gene primer amplification. Measured with immunoSEQ multiplex PCR; TCRdb has only the in-frame clones, and not every one. The V and J calls and clone size are taken from that table; D and trimming were inferred from the DNA. The data show tens of thousands of clones, approximately 88% seen once. Germline CDR1 KGHDR, CDR2 SFDVKD. This CDR3 is 19 amino acids long. J was trimmed by 3 bases and V by 4 bases; bases with no gene match: 17. Sequencing was performed on peripheral blood. The chain is built from TRBV24-1 and TRBJ2-3, with 8 positions matching TRBD1. This clonotype was sampled from a man between 65 and 85 years old with acute or convalescent COVID-19. CDR3 amino acids: CATSDTPDRARRMTDTQYF. In nucleotides, the CDR3 is TGTGCCACCAGTGACACACCGGACAGGGCACGTCGGATGACAGATACGCAGTATTTT.